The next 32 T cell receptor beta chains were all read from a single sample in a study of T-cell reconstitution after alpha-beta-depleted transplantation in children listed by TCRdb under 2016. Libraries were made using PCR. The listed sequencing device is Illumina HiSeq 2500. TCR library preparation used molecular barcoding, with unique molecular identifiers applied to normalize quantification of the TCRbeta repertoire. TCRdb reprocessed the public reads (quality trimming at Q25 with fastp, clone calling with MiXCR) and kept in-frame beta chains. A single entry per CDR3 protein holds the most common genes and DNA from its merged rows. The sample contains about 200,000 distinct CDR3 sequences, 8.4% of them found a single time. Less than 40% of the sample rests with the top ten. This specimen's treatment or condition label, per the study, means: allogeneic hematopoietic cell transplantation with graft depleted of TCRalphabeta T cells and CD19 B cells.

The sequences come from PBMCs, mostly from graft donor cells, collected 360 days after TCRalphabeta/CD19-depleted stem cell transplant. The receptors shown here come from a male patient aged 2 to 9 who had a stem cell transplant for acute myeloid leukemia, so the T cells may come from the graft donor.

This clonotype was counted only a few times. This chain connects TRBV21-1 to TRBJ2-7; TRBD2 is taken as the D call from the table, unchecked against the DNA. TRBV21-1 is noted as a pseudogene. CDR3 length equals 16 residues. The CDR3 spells CASSKGLAVGTYEQYV. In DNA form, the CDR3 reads TGTGCCAGCAGCAAAGGACTAGCGGTAGGTACCTACGAGCAGTACGTC.

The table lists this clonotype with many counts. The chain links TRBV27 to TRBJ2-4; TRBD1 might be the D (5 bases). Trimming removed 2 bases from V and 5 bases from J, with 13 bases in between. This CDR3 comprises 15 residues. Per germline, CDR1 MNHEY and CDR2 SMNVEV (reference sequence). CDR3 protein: CASSLGREVQNIQYF. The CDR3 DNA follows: TGTGCCAGCAGTTTAGGCAGGGAAGTTCAAAACATTCAGTACTTC.

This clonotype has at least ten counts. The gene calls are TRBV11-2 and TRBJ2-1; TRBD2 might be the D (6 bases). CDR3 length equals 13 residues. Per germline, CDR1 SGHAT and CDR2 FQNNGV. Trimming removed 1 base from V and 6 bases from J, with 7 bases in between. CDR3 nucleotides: TGTGCCAGCAGCTTAGTGCGGGGCAATGAGCAGTTCTTC. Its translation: CASSLVRGNEQFF.

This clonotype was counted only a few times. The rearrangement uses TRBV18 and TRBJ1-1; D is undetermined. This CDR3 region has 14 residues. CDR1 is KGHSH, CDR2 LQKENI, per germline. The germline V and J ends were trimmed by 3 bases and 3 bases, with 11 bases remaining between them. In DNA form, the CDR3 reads TGTGCCAGCTCACCCCTGGATTTACACACTGAAGCTTTCTTT. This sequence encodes CASSPLDLHTEAFF.

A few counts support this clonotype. DNA of the CDR3: TGTGCCAGCAGCTTAGCGTGGCAGAACTATGGCTACACCTTC. Residues: CASSLAWQNYGYTF. The gene calls are TRBV7-9 and TRBJ1-2; D is ambiguous. V was clipped by 0 bases and J by 2 bases, with 7 bases between them. Germline-derived CDR1 and CDR2 are SEHNR and FQNEAQ (reference sequence). The CDR3 is 14 amino acids. Full variable domain (rest looked up from reference TRBV7-9 and TRBJ1-2): DTGVSQNPRHKITKRGQNVTFRCDPISEHNRLYWYRQTLGQGPEFLTYFQNEAQLEKSRLLSDRFSAERPKGSFSTLEIQRTEQGDSAMYLCASSLAWQNYGYTFGSGTRLTVV.

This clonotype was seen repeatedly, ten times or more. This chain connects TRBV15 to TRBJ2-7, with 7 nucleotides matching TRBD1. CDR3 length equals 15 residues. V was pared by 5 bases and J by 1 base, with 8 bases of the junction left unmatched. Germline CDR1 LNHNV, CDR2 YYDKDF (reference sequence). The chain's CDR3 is CATSGSGTESYEQYF. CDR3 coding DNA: TGTGCCACCAGCGGATCCGGGACAGAATCCTACGAGCAGTACTTC. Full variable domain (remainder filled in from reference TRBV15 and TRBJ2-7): DAMVIQNPRYQVTQFGKPVTLSCSQTLNHNVMYWYQQKSSQAPKLLFHYYDKDFNNEADTPDNFQSRRPNTSFCFLDIRSPGLGDTAMYLCATSGSGTESYEQYFGPGTRLTVT.

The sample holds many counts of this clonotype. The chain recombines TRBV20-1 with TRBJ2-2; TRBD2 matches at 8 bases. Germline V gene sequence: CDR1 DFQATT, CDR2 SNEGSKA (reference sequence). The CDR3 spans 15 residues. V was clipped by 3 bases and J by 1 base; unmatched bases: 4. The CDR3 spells CSASAAGGNTGELFF. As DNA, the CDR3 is TGCAGTGCTAGTGCCGCGGGGGGGAACACCGGGGAGCTGTTTTTT.

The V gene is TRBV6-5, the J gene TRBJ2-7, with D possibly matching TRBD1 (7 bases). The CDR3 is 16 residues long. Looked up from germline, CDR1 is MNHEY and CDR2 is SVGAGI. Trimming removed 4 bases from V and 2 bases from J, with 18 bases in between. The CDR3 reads CASSFGRQGRPYEQYV. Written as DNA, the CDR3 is TGTGCCAGCAGTTTCGGGAGACAGGGAAGGCCCTACGAGCAGTACGTC.

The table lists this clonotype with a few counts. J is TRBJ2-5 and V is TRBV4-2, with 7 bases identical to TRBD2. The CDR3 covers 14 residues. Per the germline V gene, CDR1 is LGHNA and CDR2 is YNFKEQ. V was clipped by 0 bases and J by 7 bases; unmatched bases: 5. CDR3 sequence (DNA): TGTGCCAGCAGCCAAGACCCCGGCGGGGGGACCCAGTACTTC. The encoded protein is CASSQDPGGGTQYF.

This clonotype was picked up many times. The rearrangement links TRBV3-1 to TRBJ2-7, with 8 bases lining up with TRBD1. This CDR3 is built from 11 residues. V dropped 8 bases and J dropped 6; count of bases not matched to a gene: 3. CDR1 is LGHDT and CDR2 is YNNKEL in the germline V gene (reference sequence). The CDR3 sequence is CASRQGSEQYF. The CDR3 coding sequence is TGTGCCAGCCGACAGGGGAGCGAGCAGTACTTC.

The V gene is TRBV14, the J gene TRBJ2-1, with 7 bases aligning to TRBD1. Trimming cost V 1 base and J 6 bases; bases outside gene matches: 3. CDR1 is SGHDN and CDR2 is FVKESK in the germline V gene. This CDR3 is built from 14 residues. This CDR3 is CASSQGDSLNEQFF. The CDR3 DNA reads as TGTGCCAGCAGCCAAGGGGACAGTCTCAATGAGCAGTTCTTC.

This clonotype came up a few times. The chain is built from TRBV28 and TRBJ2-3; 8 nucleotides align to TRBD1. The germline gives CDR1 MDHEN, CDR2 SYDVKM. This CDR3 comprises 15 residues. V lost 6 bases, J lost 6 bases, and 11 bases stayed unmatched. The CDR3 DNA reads TGTGCCAGCAGCTCCCCCGGACAGGGACCGGATACGCAGTATTTT. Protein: CASSSPGQGPDTQYF.

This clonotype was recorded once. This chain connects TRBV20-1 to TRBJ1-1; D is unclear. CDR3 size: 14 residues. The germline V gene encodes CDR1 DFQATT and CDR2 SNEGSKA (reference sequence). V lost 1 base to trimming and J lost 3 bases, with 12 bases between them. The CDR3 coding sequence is TGCAGTGCTAGAGGCCCAGCGTGGGACACTGAAGCTTTCTTT. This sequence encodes CSARGPAWDTEAFF.

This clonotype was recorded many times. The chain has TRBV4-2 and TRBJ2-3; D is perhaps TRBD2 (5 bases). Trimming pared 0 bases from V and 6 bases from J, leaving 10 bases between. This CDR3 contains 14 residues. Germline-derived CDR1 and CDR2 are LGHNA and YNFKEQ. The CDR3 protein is CASSQERASDTQYF. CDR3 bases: TGTGCCAGCAGCCAAGAACGCGCTAGCGATACGCAGTATTTT.

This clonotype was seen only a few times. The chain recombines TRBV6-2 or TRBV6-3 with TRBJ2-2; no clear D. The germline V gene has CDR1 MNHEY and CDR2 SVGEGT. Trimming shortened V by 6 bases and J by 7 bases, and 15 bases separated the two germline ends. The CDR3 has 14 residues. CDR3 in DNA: TGTGCCAGCAGCCTAAAGGGCCCTGGCGGGGAGCTGTTTTTT. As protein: CASSLKGPGGELFF.

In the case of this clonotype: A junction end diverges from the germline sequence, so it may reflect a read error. CDR3 sequence (DNA): TGTGCCTGCAGTTCGACTAGCGGAGTTCCCGTTAGAAACACCGGGGAGCTGTTTTTT. Encoded protein: CACSSTSGVPVRNTGELFF. The rearrangement links TRBV12-3 or TRBV12-4 to TRBJ2-2, with 9 bases that match TRBD2. The CDR3 contains 19 residues.

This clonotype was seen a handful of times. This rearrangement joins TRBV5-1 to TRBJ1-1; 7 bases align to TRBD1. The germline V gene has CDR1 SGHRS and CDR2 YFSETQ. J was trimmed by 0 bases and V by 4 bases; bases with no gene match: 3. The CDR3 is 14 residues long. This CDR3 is CASSQGQLNTEAFF. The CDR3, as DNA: TGCGCCAGCAGCCAGGGACAGCTGAACACTGAAGCTTTCTTT.

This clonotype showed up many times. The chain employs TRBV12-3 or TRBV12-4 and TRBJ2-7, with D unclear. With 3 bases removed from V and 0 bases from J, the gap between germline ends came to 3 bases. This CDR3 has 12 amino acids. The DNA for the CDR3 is TGTGCCAGCAGTTTTAACTCCTACGAGCAGTACGTC. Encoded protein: CASSFNSYEQYV.

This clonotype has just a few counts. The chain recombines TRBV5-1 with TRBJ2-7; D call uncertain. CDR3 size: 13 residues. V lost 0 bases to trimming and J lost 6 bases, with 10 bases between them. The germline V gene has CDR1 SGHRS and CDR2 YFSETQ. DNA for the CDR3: TGCGCCAGCAGCTTGGCCTATGGGCTCGAGCAGTACGTC. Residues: CASSLAYGLEQYV.

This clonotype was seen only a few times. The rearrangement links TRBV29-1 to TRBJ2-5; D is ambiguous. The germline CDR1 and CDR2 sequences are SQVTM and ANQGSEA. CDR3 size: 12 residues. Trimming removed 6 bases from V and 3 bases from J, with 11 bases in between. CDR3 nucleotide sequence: TGCAGCGTACGTCGCTGGGAAGAGACCCAGTACTTC. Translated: CSVRRWEETQYF.

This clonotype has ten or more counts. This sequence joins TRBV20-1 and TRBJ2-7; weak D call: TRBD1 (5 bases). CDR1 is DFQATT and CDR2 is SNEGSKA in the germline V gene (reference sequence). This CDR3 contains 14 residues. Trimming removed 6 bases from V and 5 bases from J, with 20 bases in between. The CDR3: CSATFYFQGNEQYF. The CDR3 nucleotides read TGCAGTGCCACCTTTTACTTCCAGGGTAACGAGCAGTACTTC.

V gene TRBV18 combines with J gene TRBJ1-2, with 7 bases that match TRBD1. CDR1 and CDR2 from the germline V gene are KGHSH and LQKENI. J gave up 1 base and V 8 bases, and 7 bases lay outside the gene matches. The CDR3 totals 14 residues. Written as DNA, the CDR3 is TGTGCCAGCACCCGGGACAGCGATAACTATGGCTACACCTTC. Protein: CASTRDSDNYGYTF. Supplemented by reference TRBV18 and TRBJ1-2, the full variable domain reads NAGVMQNPRHLVRRRGQEARLRCSPMKGHSHVYWYRQLPEEGLKFMVYLQKENIIDESGMPKERFSAEFPKEGPSILRIQQVVRGDSAAYFCASTRDSDNYGYTFGSGTRLTVV.

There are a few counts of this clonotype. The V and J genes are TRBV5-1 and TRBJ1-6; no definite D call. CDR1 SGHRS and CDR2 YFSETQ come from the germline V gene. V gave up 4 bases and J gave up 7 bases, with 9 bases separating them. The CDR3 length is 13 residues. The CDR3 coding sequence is TGCGCCAGCAGCCAGTGGCCCAATTCACCCCTCCACTTT. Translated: CASSQWPNSPLHF.

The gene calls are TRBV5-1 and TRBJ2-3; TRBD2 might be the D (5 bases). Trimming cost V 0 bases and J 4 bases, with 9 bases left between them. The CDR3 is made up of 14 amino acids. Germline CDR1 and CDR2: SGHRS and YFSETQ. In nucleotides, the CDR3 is TGCGCCAGCAGCTTGGCGTCGGAGGCAGATACGCAGTATTTT. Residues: CASSLASEADTQYF.

The CDR3 protein is CASSLEAGADAGELFF. The CDR3 nucleotides read TGTGCCAGCAGCTTAGAGGCAGGCGCGGATGCCGGGGAGCTGTTTTTT. The chain links TRBV11-3 to TRBJ2-2; no firm D call. Germline V gives CDR1 SGHNT, CDR2 YENEEA. Trimming left V 0 bases short and J 6 bases short, with 14 bases between. The CDR3 totals 16 residues.

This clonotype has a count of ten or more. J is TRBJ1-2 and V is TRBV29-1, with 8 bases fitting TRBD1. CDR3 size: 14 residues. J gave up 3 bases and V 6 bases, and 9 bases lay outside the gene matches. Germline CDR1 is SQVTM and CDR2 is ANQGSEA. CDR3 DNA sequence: TGCAGCGTGGGCTGGCTGGACAGGGACTATGGCTACACCTTC. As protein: CSVGWLDRDYGYTF.

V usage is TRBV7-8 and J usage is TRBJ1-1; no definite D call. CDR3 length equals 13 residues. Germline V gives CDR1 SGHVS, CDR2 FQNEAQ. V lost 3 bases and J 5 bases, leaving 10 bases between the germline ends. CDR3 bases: TGTGCCAGCAGCTTTACTGGGCGGACTGAAGCTTTCTTT. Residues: CASSFTGRTEAFF.

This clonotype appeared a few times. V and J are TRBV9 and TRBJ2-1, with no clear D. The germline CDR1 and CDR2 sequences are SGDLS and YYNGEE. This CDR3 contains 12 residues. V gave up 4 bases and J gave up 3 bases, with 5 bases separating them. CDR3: CASSSHYNEQFF. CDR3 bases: TGTGCCAGCAGCAGCCACTACAATGAGCAGTTCTTC.

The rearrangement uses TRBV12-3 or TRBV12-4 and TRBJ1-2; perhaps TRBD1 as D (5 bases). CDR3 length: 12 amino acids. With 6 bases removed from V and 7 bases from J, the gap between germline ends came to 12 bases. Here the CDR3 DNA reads TGTGCCAGCAGGGGGGACCAGGGTGGCTACACCTTC. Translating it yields CASRGDQGGYTF.

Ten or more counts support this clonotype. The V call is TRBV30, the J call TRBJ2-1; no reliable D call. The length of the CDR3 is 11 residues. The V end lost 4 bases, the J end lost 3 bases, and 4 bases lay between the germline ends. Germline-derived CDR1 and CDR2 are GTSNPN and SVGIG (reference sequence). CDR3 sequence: CAWTGYNEQFF. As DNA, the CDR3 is TGTGCCTGGACAGGCTACAATGAGCAGTTCTTC.

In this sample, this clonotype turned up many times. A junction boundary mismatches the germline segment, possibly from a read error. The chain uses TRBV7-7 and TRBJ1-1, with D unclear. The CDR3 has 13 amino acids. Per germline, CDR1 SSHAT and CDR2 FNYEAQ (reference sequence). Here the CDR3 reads CASSLDTNTEAFF. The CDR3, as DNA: TGTGCTAGCAGCTTAGACACAAACACTGAAGCTTTCTTT. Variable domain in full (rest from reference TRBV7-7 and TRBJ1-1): GAGVSQSPRYKVTKRGQDVTLRCDPISSHATLYWYQQALGQGPEFLTYFNYEAQPDKSGLPSDRFSAERPEGSISTLTIQRTEQRDSAMYRCASSLDTNTEAFFGQGTRLTVV.

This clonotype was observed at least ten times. The CDR3 loop reads CASRTPGVHVGAFF. DNA of the CDR3: TGTGCCAGCAGGACGCCGGGGGTACACGTGGGAGCTTTCTTT. This sequence joins TRBV28 and TRBJ1-1; a possible D gene is TRBD1 (5 bases). This CDR3 region has 14 residues. Trimming shortened V by 6 bases and J by 10 bases, and 21 bases separated the two germline ends. Germline lookup yields CDR1 MDHEN and CDR2 SYDVKM. The entire variable domain, with the rest obtained from reference TRBV28 and TRBJ1-1, is as follows: DVKVTQSSRYLVKRTGEKVFLECVQDMDHENMFWYRQDPGLGLRLIYFSYDVKMKEKGDIPEGYSVSREKKERFSLILESASTNQTSMYLCASRTPGVHVGAFFGQGTRLTVV.